One T cell receptor (beta chain) is described in this entry. Profiling relied on immunoSEQ multiplex PCR, and the TCRdb table lists in-frame clones only, not all of them. The sample has 70,000 to 95,000 clones, about 90% seen once; the top ten hold around 2.7%. The data stem from a study of OX40 agonist ivuxolimab in advanced cancers. This CDR3 spans 16 amino acids. Germline V lookup: CDR1 MNHEY, CDR2 SMNVEV (reference sequence). Deletions cut 6 bases from V and 5 bases from J, with 23 bases between. This TCR came from an adult with an advanced solid tumor such as melanoma, head and neck, liver or kidney cancer. This chain joins TRBV27 and TRBJ2-7, with D possibly being TRBD1 or TRBD2 (5 bases each). Sequenced here: CD4+ or CD8+ T cells sorted from blood, sampled in a trial of the OX40 agonist ivuxolimab. The CDR3 coding sequence is TGTGCCAGCAGCTCAATCTGGGGGAGTACGTCTAACGAGCAGTACTTC. This sequence encodes CASSSIWGSTSNEQYF.